The present T cell receptor (beta chain) was sequenced within a study of T cell repertoires in cytomegalovirus infection. Study-level background: Use of recently identified HLA-C-restricted and well-studied HLA-B-restricted CMV epitopes was part of the study. Carrying CMV and the relevant HLA type showed in public TCR beta signatures. Whole-study results and caveats: It was HLA-C-restricted CMV-specific TCR beta clonotypes that dominated the response ex vivo. Public TCR beta family frequency separated CMV-and-HLA carriers, including in an independent cohort.

The CDR3 is made up of 15 amino acids. The V and J ends lost 5 bases and 7 bases, in that order; junction bases with no gene match: 10. TCRdb reanalysed the reads using MiXCR and keeps one entry per CDR3 protein. Altogether about 55,000 distinct CDR3 sequences are present, 15% to 25% being singletons, with the ten largest covering roughly 67%. As to this clonotype: Its matching antigen is unknown.

The source was CD8+ T cells from cultured PBMCs, collected from culture after CMV antigen stimulation. The rearrangement uses TRBV12-3 or TRBV12-4 and TRBJ2-2, with 7 bases identical to TRBD1. The clonotype comes from a human donor in good health (CMV status not recorded). Some clones in this sample may be carry-over from other donors' samples. The CDR3 reads CASSPPGGYSGELFF. The CDR3 nucleotides are TGTGCCAGCAGTCCCCCAGGGGGATATAGCGGGGAGCTGTTTTTT.